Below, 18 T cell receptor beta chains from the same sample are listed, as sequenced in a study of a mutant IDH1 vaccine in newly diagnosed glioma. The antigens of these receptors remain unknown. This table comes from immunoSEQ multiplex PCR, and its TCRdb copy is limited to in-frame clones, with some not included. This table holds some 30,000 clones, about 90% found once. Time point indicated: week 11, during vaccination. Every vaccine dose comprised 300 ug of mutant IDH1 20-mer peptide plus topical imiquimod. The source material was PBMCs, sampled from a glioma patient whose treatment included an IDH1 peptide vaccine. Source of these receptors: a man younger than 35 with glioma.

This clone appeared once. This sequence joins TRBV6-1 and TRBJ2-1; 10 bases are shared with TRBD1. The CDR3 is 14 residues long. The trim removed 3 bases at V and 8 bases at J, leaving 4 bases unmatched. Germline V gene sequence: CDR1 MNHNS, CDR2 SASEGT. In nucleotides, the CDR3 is TGTGCCAGCAGTGACCCAGGGACAGGGGATGAGCAGTTCTTC. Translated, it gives CASSDPGTGDEQFF.

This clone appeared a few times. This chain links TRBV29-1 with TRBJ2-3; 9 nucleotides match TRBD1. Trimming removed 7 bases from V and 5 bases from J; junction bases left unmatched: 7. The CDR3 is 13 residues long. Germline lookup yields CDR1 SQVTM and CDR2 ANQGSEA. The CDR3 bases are TGCAGCGGAGGGGGACAGGGCGGAGATACGCAGTATTTT. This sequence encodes CSGGGQGGDTQYF.

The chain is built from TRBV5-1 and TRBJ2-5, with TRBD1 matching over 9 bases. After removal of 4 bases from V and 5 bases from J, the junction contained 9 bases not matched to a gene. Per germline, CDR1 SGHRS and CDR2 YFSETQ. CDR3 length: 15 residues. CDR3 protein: CASSNRGPESETQYF. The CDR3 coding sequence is TGCGCCAGCAGCAACAGGGGGCCCGAATCTGAGACCCAGTACTTC.

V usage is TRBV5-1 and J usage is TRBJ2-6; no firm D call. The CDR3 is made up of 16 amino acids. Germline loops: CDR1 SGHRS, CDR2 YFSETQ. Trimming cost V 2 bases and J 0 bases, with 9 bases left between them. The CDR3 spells CASSLLGHSGANVLTF. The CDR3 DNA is TGCGCCAGCAGCTTACTTGGGCACTCTGGGGCCAACGTCCTGACTTTC.

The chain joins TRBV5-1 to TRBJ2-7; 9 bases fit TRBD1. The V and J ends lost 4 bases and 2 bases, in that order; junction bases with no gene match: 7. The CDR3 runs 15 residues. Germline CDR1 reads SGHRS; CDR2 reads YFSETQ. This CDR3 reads CASSPGDRVTYEQYF. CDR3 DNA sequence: TGCGCCAGCAGCCCGGGGGACAGGGTTACCTACGAGCAGTACTTC.

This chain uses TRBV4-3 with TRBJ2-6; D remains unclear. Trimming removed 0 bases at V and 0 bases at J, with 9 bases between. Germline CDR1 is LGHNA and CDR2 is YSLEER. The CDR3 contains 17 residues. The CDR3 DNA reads TGCGCCAGCAGCCAAGAGGCCTCCAGCTCTGGGGCCAACGTCCTGACTTTC. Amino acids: CASSQEASSSGANVLTF.

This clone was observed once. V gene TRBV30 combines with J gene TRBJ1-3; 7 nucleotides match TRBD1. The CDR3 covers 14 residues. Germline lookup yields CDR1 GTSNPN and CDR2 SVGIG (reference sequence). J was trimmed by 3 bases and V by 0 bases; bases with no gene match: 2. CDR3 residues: CAWSVQGGGNTIYF. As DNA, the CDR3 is TGTGCCTGGAGTGTGCAGGGGGGTGGAAACACCATATATTTT.

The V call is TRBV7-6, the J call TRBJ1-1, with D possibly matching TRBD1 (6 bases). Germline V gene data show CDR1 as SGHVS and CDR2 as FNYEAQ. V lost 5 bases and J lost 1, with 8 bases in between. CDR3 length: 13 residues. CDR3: CASSAGQNTEAFF. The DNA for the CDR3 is TGTGCCAGCAGCGCGGGACAGAACACTGAAGCTTTCTTT.

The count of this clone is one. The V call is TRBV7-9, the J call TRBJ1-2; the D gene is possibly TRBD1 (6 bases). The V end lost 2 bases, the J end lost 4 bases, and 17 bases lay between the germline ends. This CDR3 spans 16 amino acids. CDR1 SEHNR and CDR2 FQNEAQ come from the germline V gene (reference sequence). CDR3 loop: CASSLSTSGERYGYTF. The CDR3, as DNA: TGTGCCAGCAGCTTATCGACCTCAGGGGAGCGCTATGGCTACACCTTC.

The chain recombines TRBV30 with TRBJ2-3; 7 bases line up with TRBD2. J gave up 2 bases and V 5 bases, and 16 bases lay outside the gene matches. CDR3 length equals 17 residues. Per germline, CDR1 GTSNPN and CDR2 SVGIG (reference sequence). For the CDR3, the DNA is TGTGCCTGGGGACCCGTTCTCGGGCGGGAGCTCACAGATACGCAGTATTTT. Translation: CAWGPVLGRELTDTQYF.

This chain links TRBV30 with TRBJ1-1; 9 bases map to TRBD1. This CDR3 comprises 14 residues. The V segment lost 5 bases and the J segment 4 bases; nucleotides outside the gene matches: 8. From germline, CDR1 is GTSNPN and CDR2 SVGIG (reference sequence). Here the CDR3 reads CAWEIGTGLTEAFF. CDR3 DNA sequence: TGTGCCTGGGAGATTGGGACAGGGCTCACTGAAGCTTTCTTT.

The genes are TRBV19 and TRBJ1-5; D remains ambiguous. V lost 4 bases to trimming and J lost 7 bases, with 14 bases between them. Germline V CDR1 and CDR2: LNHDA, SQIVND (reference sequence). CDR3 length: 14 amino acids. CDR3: CASSRIQRHQPQHF. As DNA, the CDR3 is TGTGCCAGTAGTAGAATCCAAAGGCACCAGCCCCAGCATTTT.

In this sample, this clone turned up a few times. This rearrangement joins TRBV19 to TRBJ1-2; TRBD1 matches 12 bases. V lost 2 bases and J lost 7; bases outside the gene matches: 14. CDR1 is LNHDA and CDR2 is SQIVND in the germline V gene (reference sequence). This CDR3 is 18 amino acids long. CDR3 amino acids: CASSIRSGTGGDSVGYTF. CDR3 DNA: TGTGCCAGTAGTATACGCTCCGGGACAGGGGGCGATTCGGTTGGCTACACCTTC.

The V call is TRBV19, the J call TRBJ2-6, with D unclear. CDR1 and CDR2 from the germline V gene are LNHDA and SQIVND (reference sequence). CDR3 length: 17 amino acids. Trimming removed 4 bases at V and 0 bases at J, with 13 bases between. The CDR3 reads CASSNLPLPSGANVLTF. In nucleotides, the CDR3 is TGTGCCAGTAGTAATCTTCCCCTACCCTCTGGGGCCAACGTCCTGACTTTC.

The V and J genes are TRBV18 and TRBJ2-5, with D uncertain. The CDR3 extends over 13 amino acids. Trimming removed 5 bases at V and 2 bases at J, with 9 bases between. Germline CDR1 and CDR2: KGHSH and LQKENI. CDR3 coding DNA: TGTGCCAGCTCAAACGGAGTACAAGAGACCCAGTACTTC. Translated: CASSNGVQETQYF.

DNA for the CDR3: TGTGCCAGCAGCCCCCGAGGGGGGTACGAGCAGTACTTC. Protein sequence: CASSPRGGYEQYF. This chain connects TRBV7-6 to TRBJ2-7; D could derive from TRBD1 or TRBD2 (6 bases each). Trimming shortened V by 5 bases and J by 4 bases, and 12 bases separated the two germline ends. This CDR3 region has 13 residues. The germline V gene encodes CDR1 SGHVS and CDR2 FNYEAQ.

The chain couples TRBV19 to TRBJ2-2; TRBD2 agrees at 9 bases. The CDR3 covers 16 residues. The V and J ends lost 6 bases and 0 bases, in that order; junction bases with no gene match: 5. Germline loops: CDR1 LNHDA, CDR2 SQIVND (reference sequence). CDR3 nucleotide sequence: TGTGCCAGTAGCCCGACTAGCGGATCGAACACCGGGGAGCTGTTTTTT. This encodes CASSPTSGSNTGELFF. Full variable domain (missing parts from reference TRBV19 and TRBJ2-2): DGGITQSPKYLFRKEGQNVTLSCEQNLNHDAMYWYRQDPGQGLRLIYYSQIVNDFQKGDIAEGYSVSREKKESFPLTVTSAQKNPTAFYLCASSPTSGSNTGELFFGEGSRLTVL.

The CDR3 DNA reads as TGTGCCACCAGCAGAGTAGGCGGGAGTCGCATCACCGGGGAGCTGTTTTTT. Its translation is CATSRVGGSRITGELFF. The chain couples TRBV15 to TRBJ2-2; TRBD2 matches 7 bases. The CDR3 runs 17 residues. CDR1 is LNHNV, CDR2 YYDKDF, per germline (reference sequence). With 1 base clipped from V and 4 bases from J, the junction kept 9 bases outside the gene matches.